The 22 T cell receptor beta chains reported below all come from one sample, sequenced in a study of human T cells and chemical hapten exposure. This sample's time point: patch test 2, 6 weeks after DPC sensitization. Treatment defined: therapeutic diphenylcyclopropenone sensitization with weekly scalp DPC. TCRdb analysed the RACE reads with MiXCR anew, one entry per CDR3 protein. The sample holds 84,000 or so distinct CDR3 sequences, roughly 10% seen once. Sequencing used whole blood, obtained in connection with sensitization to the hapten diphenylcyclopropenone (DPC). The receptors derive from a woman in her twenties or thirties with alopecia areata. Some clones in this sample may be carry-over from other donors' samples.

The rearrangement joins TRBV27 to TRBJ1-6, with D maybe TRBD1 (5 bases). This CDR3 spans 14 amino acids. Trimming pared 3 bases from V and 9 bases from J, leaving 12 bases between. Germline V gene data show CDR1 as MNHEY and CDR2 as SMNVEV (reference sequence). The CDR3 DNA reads TGTGCCAGCAGTTTTACAGGTCCGCGTTCACCCCTCCACTTT. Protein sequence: CASSFTGPRSPLHF.

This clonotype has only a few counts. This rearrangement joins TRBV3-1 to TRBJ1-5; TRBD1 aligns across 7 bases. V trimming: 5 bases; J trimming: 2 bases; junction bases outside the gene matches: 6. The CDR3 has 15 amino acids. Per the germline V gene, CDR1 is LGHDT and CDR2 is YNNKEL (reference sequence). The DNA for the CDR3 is TGTGCCAGCAGCGAGACAGGGCGAGGCAATCAGCCCCAGCATTTT. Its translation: CASSETGRGNQPQHF.

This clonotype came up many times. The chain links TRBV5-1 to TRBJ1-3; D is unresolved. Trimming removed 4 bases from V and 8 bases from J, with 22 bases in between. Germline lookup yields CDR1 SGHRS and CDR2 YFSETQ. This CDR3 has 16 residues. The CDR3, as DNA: TGCGCCAGCAGCCTAACCGGGCCGCAATCGGGATACACCATATATTTT. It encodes CASSLTGPQSGYTIYF. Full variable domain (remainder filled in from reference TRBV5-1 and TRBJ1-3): KAGVTQTPRYLIKTRGQQVTLSCSPISGHRSVSWYQQTPGQGLQFLFEYFSETQRNKGNFPGRFSGRQFSNSRSEMNVSTLELGDSALYLCASSLTGPQSGYTIYFGEGSWLTVV.

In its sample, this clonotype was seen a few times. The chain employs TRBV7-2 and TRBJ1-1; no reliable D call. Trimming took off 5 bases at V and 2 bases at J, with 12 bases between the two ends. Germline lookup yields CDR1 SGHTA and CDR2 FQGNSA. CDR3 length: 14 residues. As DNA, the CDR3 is TGTGCCAGCAGCCCGGAGGGTCACAACACTGAAGCTTTCTTT. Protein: CASSPEGHNTEAFF.

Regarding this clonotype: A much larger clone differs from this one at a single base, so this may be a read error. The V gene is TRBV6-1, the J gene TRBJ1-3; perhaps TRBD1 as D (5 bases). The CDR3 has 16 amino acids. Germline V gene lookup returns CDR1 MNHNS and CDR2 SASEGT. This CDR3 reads CASRIAEGTGGNTVYF. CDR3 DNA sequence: TGTGCCAGCAGGATCGCGGAGGGGACGGGTGGAAACACCGTATATTTT.

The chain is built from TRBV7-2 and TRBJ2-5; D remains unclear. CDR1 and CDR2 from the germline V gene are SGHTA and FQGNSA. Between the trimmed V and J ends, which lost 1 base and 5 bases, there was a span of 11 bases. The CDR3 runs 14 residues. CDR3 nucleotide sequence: TGTGCCAGCAGCTTAGAATATCGCCAGGAGACCCAGTACTTC. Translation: CASSLEYRQETQYF.

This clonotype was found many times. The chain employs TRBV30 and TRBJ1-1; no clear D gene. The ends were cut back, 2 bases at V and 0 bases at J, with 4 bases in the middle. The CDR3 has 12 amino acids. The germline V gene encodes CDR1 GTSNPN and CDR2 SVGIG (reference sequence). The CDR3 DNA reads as TGTGCCTGGAGTCAGGTGAACACTGAAGCTTTCTTT. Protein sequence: CAWSQVNTEAFF.

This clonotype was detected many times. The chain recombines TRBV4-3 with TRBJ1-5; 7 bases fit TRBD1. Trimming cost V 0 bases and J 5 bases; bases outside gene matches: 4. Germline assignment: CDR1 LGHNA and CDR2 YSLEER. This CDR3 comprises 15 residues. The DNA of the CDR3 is TGCGCCAGCAGCCAAGATTTGACAGGGTATCAGCCCCAGCATTTT. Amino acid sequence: CASSQDLTGYQPQHF.

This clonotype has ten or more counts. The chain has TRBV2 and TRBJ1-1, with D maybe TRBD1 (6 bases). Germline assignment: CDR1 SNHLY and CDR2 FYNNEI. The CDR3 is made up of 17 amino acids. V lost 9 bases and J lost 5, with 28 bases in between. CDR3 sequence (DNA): TGTGCCAGTGACCCGAGGGGCCTCCAGGTGGGGGCGACTGAAGCTTTCTTT. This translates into CASDPRGLQVGATEAFF.

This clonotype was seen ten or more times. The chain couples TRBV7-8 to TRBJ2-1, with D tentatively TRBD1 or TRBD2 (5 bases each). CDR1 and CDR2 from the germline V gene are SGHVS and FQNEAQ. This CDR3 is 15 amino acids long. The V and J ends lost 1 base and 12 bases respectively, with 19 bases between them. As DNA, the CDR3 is TGTGCCAGCAGCTTAGTTCTCCGTGGGGCCGAGGGGCAGTTCTTC. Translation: CASSLVLRGAEGQFF.

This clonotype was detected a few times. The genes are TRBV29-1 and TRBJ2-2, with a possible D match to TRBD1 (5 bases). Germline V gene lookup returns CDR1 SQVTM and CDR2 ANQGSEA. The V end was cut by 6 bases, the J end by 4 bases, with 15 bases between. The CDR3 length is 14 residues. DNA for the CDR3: TGCAGCGTCCCAACAGGCTCGGTCACCGGGGAGCTGTTTTTT. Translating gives CSVPTGSVTGELFF.

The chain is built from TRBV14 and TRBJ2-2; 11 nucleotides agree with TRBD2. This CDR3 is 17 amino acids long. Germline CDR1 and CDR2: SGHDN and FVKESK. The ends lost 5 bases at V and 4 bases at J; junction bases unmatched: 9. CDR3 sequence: CASSTQRLAGPTGELFF. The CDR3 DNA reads TGTGCCAGCAGCACTCAACGACTAGCGGGGCCCACCGGGGAGCTGTTTTTT.

The CDR3 DNA follows: TGCGCCAGCAGCCGCGGGGGGACAGAGATTTACGAGCAGTACTTC. Amino acids: CASSRGGTEIYEQYF. The chain joins TRBV5-1 to TRBJ2-7; TRBD2 is a possible D gene (8 bases). The CDR3 contains 15 residues. Trimming took 4 bases from V and 4 from J, leaving 18 bases between them. Germline V gene sequence: CDR1 SGHRS, CDR2 YFSETQ.

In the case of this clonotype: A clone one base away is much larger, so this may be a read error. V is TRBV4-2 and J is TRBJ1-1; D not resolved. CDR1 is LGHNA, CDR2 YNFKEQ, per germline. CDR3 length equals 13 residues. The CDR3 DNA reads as TGTGTCAGCAGCCACGGCCAGGACACTGAAGCTTTCTTT. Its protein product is CVSSHGQDTEAFF.

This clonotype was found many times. CDR3 DNA sequence: TGTGCCAGTAACAGTTTAAGCTATGGCTACACCTTC. Translated, it gives CASNSLSYGYTF. The rearrangement links TRBV28 to TRBJ1-2; D is undetermined. The V gene lost 9 bases and the J gene lost 4 bases, with 12 bases spanning the gap. The germline gives CDR1 MDHEN, CDR2 SYDVKM. The CDR3 covers 12 residues.

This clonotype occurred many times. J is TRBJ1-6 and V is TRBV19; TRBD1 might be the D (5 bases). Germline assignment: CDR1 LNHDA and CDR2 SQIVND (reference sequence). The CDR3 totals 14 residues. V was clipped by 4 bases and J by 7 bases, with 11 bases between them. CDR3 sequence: CASSKGHHNSPLHF. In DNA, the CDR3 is TGTGCCAGTAGTAAAGGACACCACAATTCACCCCTCCACTTT.

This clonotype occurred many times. CDR3 sequence reads: CASSFGGQLAQHF. The CDR3 bases are TGTGCCAGCAGCTTTGGAGGGCAATTGGCCCAGCATTTT. The V call is TRBV5-6, the J call TRBJ1-5; D is ambiguous. The CDR3 is 13 amino acids. Trimming left V 2 bases short and J 11 bases short, with 14 bases between. CDR1 is SGHDT, CDR2 YYEEEE, per germline.

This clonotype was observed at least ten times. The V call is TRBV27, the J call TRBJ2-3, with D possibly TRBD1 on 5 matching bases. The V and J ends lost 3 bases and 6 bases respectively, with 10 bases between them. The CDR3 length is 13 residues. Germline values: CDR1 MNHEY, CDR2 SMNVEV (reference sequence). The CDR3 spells CASSLGPWDTQYF. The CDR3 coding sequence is TGTGCCAGCAGTTTGGGGCCGTGGGATACGCAGTATTTT.

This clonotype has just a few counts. CDR3 in DNA: TGTGCCAGCAGTTTAACACGCGGGGACGGGAGCTCACCCCTCCACTTT. Translation gives CASSLTRGDGSSPLHF. J is TRBJ1-6 and V is TRBV28; D may be TRBD1 (5 bases). Per the germline V gene, CDR1 is MDHEN and CDR2 is SYDVKM. With 2 bases removed from V and 10 bases from J, the gap between germline ends came to 18 bases. This CDR3 is built from 16 residues.

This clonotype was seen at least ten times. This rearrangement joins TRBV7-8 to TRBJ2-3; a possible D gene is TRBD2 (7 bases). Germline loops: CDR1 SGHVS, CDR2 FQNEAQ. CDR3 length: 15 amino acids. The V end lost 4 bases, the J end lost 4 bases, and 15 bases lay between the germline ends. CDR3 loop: CASSSSGGGADTQYF. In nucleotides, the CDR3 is TGTGCCAGCAGCTCTTCAGGAGGGGGGGCAGATACGCAGTATTTT.

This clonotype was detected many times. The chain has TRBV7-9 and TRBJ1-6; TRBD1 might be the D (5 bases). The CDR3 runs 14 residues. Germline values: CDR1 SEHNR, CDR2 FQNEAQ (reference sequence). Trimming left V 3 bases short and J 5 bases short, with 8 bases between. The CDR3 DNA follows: TGTGCCAGCAGCTTCGGGGGTCATAATTCACCCCTCCACTTT. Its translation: CASSFGGHNSPLHF.

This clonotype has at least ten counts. CDR3 sequence: CAILGQSSYEQYF. For the CDR3, the DNA is TGTGCCATCCTTGGACAGAGCTCCTACGAGCAGTACTTC. This chain connects TRBV10-3 to TRBJ2-7, with D possibly being TRBD1 (6 bases). CDR1 and CDR2 from the germline V gene are ENHRY and SYGVKD. The CDR3 covers 13 residues. Trimming stripped 8 bases from V and 0 bases from J, with 11 bases between.